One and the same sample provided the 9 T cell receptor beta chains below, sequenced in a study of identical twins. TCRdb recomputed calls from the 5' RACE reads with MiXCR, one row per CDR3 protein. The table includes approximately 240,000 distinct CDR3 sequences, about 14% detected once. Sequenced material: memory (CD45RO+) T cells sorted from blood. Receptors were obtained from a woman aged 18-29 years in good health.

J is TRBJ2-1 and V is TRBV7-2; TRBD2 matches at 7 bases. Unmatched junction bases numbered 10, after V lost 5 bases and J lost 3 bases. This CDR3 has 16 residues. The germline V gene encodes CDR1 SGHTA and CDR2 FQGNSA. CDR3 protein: CASSPPGREFYNEQFF. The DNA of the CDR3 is TGTGCCAGCAGCCCACCGGGGCGGGAGTTCTACAATGAGCAGTTCTTC.

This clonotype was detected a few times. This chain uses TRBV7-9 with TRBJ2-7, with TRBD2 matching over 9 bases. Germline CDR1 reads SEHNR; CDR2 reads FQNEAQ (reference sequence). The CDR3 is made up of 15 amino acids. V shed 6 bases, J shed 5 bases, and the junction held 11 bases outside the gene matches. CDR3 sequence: CASSQLAGGVDEQYF. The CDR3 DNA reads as TGTGCCAGCAGTCAACTAGCGGGTGGTGTGGACGAGCAGTACTTC.

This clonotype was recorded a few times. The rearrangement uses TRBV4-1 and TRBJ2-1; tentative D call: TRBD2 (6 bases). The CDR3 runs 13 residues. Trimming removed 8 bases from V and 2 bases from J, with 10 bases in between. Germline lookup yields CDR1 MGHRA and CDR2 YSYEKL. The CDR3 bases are TGCGCCAGCCAGGACTACGCCTACAATGAGCAGTTCTTC. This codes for CASQDYAYNEQFF.

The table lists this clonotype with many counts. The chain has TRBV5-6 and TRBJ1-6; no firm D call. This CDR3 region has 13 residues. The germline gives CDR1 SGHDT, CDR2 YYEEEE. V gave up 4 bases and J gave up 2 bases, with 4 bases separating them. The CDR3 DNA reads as TGTGCCAGCAGCGGTCCCTATAATTCACCCCTCCACTTT. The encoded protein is CASSGPYNSPLHF.

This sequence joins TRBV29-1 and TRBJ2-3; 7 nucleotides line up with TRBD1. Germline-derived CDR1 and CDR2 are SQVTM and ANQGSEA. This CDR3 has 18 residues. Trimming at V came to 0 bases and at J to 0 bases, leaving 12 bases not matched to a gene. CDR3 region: CSVEDGSGTELSTDTQYF. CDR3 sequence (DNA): TGCAGCGTTGAAGACGGGTCCGGGACAGAACTTAGCACAGATACGCAGTATTTT.

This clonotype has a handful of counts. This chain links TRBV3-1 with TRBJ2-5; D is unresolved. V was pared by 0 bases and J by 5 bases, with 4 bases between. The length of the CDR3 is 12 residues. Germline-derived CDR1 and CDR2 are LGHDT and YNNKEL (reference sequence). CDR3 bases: TGTGCCAGCAGCCAAGATGTGGAGACCCAGTACTTC. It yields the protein CASSQDVETQYF.

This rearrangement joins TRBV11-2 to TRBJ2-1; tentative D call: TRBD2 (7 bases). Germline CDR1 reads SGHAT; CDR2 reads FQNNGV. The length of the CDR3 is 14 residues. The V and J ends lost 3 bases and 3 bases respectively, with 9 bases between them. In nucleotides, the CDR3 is TGTGCCAGCAGCTTCGGGGGGCTCTACAATGAGCAGTTCTTC. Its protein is CASSFGGLYNEQFF.

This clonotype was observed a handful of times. The CDR3 sequence is CASNPGTGIEGYTF. In DNA form, the CDR3 reads TGCGCCAGCAACCCCGGGACAGGGATAGAAGGCTACACCTTC. The V call is TRBV4-1, the J call TRBJ1-2, with 9 positions matching TRBD1. V was pared by 7 bases and J by 8 bases, with 11 bases of the junction left unmatched. Germline V gene lookup returns CDR1 MGHRA and CDR2 YSYEKL. The CDR3 extends over 14 amino acids.

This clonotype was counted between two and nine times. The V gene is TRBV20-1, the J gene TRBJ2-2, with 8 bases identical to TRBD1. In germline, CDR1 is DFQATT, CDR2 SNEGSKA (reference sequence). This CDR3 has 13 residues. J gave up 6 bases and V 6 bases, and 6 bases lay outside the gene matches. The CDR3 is CSARRRGPGELFF. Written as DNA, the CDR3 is TGCAGTGCCCGGCGCAGGGGGCCCGGGGAGCTGTTTTTT.